Detailed here is one TCR beta chain. Its antigen is currently unknown. With V trimmed by 7 bases and J by 0 bases, 9 bases remained unmatched. The CDR3 spans 17 residues. Germline loops: CDR1 MNHEY, CDR2 SVGEGT. These data come from a study of response to subunit inactivated influenza vaccine. A single record per CDR3 protein comes from TCRdb applying MiXCR to the RT-PCR reads. The sample consists of more than 700,000 distinct CDR3 sequences, around 21% of them appearing once. Findings of the study overall: Authors suggested few new T cells are recruited by each seasonal influenza vaccination.

This chain joins TRBV6-2 or TRBV6-3 and TRBJ2-6; 7 nucleotides align to TRBD2. This receptor was identified in a man in his forties or fifties who received an inactivated influenza vaccine. The sequences come from PBMCs from blood, collected around 5 days after vaccination. In DNA, the CDR3 is TGTGCCAGCAAGGGAGGGGAACGCCACTCTGGGGCCAACGTCCTGACTTTC. Residues: CASKGGERHSGANVLTF.